This T cell receptor beta chain emerged from a study of circulating and synovial CD4+ cells in juvenile arthritis. Donors were patients with active juvenile idiopathic arthritis. The method was immunoSEQ multiplex PCR; TCRdb's version includes in-frame clones alone and lacks a portion of them. Of approximately 31,000 clones listed, about 95% are singletons. Study results and caveats: These repertoires were less diverse than bulk blood CD4 repertoires. Compared with bulk blood, circulating pathogenic-like lymphocytes shared substantially more CDR3 sequences with synovial T cells. Measured synovium overlap likely understates the true shared repertoire.

On this clone: The antigen remains unidentified.

V lost 9 bases and J 4 bases, leaving 12 bases between the germline ends. Per the germline V gene, CDR1 is LNHDA and CDR2 is SQIVND (reference sequence). The CDR3 spans 12 residues. The source of this sequence is a human donor with juvenile idiopathic arthritis. The rearrangement joins TRBV19 to TRBJ2-5; D is perhaps TRBD2 (6 bases). Sample: CD4+ T cells from blood. Here the CDR3 reads CASKEGGETQYF. Here the CDR3 DNA reads TGTGCCAGCAAAGAGGGAGGAGAGACCCAGTACTTC.